This T cell receptor beta chain came from a study of cytomegalovirus exposure and HLA in healthy donors. Vbeta (60) and Jbeta (13) primers were used in the PCR. Using immunoSEQ multiplex PCR, the repertoire was profiled, and TCRdb retains in-frame clones only, with some absent. The repertoire holds about 200,000 clones, around 86% seen once, with approximately 2% in the top ten. The source is a woman in her late teens or twenties in good health and CMV-seronegative. The sample taken for sequencing was PBMCs.

The DNA for the CDR3 is TGCGCCAGCGCCGACCGGACAGGGGAACAACTAGGCTATGGCTACACCTTC. Amino acid sequence: CASADRTGEQLGYGYTF. The chain combines TRBV5-1 with TRBJ1-2; TRBD1 matches 9 bases. Germline loops: CDR1 SGHRS, CDR2 YFSETQ. CDR3 length: 17 residues. V lost 7 bases and J lost 4; bases outside the gene matches: 17.